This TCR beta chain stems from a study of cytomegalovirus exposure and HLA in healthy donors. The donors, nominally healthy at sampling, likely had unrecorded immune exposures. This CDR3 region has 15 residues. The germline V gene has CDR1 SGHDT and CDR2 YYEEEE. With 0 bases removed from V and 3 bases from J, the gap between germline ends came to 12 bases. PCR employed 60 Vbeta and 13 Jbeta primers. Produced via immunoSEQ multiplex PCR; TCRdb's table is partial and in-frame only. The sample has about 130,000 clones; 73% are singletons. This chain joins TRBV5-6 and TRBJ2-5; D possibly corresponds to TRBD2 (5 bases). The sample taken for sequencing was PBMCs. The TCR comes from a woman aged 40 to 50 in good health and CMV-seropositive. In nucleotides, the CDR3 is TGTGCCAGCAGCTTGGGAAATTCGAGGGAAGAGACCCAGTACTTC. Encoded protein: CASSLGNSREETQYF.